The table lists the clone carrying this TCR beta chain with a count of one. Its antigen is as yet unknown. This entry is derived from a study of T cell responses to AZD1222 COVID-19 vaccine. Study-wide results and limits: An increase in Spike-specific TCR breadth and depth was observed after two AZD1222 doses.

Here immunoSEQ multiplex PCR was the method, and the copy in TCRdb shows in-frame clones only, minus some. The profile shows roughly 150,000 clones, approximately 90% of them singletons. Germline lookup yields CDR1 MNHNS and CDR2 SASEGT. The CDR3 length is 15 residues. Trimming took 6 bases from V and 0 from J, leaving 12 bases between them. The gene calls are TRBV6-1 and TRBJ1-5, with D tentatively TRBD1 (6 bases). The receptor was derived from an adult who received the AZD1222 COVID-19 vaccine. The input for sequencing was peripheral blood, taken 28 days after the second AZD1222 dose. DNA for the CDR3: TGTGCCAGCAGGCGACAGGATTTTAGCAATCAGCCCCAGCATTTT. This translates into CASRRQDFSNQPQHF.